Following are 6 T cell receptor beta chains from one sample sequenced in a study of blood T cells in healthy people across ages. Through a sample-barcoded 5' primer and a J-beta primer mix, a second PCR was run for roughly 6 to 12 cycles. TCRdb processed the 5' RACE reads anew with MiXCR; each CDR3 protein has one entry. The table has some 800,000 distinct CDR3 sequences, 44% seen once. Sample: blood. These receptors were obtained from a man aged 60 to 69 in good health.

This clonotype was recorded a few times. In DNA form, the CDR3 reads TGCAGTGCTAGCCCTATGTCCGAGCAGTACTTC. This encodes CSASPMSEQYF. V is TRBV20-1 and J is TRBJ2-7; D gene unclear. CDR3 size: 11 residues. The V gene lost 3 bases and the J gene lost 6 bases, with 9 bases spanning the gap. Looked up from germline, CDR1 is DFQATT and CDR2 is SNEGSKA (reference sequence).

The genes are TRBV4-3 and TRBJ2-3, with 7 bases aligning to TRBD1. CDR3 length: 14 amino acids. Germline trimming cut 4 bases from V and 4 bases from J; bases unmatched to any gene: 5. Germline-derived CDR1 and CDR2 are LGHNA and YSLEER. DNA for the CDR3: TGCGCCAGCAGCCCACACAGGGGCGCAGATACGCAGTATTTT. Residues: CASSPHRGADTQYF.

This clonotype was found a few times. The J gene is TRBJ2-5, the V gene TRBV7-9; 8 bases fit TRBD2. The CDR3 runs 16 residues. Germline CDR1 is SEHNR and CDR2 is FQNEAQ (reference sequence). J gave up 5 bases and V 2 bases, and 10 bases lay outside the gene matches. The CDR3 nucleotides are TGTGCCAGCAGCTTACCCACGGGGGGGCGTCAGGAGACCCAGTACTTC. Residues: CASSLPTGGRQETQYF.

The chain employs TRBV11-2 and TRBJ2-3; no firm D call. The CDR3 has 16 residues. CDR1 and CDR2 (germline): SGHAT, FQNNGV. Trimming took 0 bases from V and 5 from J, leaving 15 bases between them. DNA of the CDR3: TGTGCCAGCAGCTTAGATGTACTAACGGTTGGAGATACGCAGTATTTT. Amino acids: CASSLDVLTVGDTQYF.

The rearrangement uses TRBV4-1 and TRBJ2-1, with 10 bases identical to TRBD2. Trimming removed 0 bases from V and 0 bases from J; junction bases left unmatched: 2. The CDR3 totals 17 residues. CDR1 and CDR2 (germline): MGHRA, YSYEKL. The CDR3 nucleotides are TGCGCCAGCAGCCAAGAAACTAGCGGGGCCTCCTACAATGAGCAGTTCTTC. It is translated as CASSQETSGASYNEQFF.

The chain employs TRBV20-1 and TRBJ2-5; 13 bases map to TRBD2. V gave up 6 bases and J gave up 0 bases; unmatched junction bases: 10. CDR1 is DFQATT, CDR2 SNEGSKA, per germline (reference sequence). CDR3 length: 17 residues. The CDR3 sequence: CSAHPGLAGWNQETQYF. The CDR3 DNA follows: TGCAGTGCGCATCCGGGACTAGCGGGGTGGAACCAAGAGACCCAGTACTTC.